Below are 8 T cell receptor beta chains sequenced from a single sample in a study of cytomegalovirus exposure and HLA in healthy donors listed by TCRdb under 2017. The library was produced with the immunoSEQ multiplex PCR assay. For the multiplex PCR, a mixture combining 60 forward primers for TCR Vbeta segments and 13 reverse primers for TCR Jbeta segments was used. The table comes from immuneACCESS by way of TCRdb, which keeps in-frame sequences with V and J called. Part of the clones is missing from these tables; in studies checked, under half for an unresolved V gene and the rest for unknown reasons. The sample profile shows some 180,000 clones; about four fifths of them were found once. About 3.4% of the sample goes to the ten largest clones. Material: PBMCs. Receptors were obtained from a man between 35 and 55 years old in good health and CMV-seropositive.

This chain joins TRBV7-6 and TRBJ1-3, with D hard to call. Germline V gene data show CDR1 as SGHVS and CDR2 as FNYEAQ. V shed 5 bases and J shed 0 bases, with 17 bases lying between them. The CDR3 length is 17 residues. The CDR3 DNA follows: TGTGCCAGCAGCCCCCGGAACAGCCGAATCTCTGGAAACACCATATATTTT. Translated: CASSPRNSRISGNTIYF.

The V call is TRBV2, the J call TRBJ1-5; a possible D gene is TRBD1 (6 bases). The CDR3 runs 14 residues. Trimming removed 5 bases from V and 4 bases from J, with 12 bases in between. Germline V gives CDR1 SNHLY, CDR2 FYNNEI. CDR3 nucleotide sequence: TGTGCCAGCAGTAAGGACAGTGGGAATCAGCCCCAGCATTTT. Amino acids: CASSKDSGNQPQHF.

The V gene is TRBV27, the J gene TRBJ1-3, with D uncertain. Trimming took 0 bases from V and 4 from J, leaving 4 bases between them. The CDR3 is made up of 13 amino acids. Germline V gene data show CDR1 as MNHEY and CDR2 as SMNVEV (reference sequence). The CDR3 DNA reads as TGTGCCAGCAGTTTATCCCTGGGAAACACCATATATTTT. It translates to CASSLSLGNTIYF.

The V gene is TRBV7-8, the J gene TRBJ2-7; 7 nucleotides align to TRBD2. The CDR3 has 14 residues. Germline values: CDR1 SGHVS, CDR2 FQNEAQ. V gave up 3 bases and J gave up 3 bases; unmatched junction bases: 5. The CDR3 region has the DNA TGTGCCAGCAGCTTCAGACTAGCAGGCTACGAGCAGTACTTC. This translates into CASSFRLAGYEQYF.

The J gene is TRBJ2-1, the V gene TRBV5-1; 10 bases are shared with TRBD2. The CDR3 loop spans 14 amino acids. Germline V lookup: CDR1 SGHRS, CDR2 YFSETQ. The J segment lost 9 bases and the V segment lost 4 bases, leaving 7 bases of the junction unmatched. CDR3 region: CASSTTSGLGEQFF. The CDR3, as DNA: TGCGCCAGCAGCACGACTAGCGGGTTAGGTGAGCAGTTCTTC.

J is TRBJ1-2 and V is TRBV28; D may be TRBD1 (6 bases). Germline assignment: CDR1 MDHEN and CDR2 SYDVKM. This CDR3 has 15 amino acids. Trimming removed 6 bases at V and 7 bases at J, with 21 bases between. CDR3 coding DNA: TGTGCCAGCAGACCCCCACTCGACAGGCTTGGTGGCTACACCTTC. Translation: CASRPPLDRLGGYTF.

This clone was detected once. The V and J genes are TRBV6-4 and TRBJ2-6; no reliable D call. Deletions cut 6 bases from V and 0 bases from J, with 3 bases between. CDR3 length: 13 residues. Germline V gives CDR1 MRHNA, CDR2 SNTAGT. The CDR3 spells CASSNSGANVLTF. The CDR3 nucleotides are TGTGCCAGCAGCAACTCTGGGGCCAACGTCCTGACTTTC.

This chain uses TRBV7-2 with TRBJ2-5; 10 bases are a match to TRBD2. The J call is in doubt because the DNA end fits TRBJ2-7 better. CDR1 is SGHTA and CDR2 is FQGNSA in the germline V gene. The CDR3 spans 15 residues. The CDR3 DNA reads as TGTGCCAGCAGTATAACCGGGACTAGCGACTACGAGCAGTACTTC. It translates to CASSITGTSDYEQYF.